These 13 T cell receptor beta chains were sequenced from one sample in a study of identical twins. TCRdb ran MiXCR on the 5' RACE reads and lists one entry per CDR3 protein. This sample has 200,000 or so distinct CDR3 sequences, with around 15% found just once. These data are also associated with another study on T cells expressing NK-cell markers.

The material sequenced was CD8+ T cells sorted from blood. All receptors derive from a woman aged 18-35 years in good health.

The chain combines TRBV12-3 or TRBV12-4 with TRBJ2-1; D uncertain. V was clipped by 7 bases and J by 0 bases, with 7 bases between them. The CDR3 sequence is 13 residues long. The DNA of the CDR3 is TGTGCCAGCACCCTCGACTCCTACAATGAGCAGTTCTTC. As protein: CASTLDSYNEQFF.

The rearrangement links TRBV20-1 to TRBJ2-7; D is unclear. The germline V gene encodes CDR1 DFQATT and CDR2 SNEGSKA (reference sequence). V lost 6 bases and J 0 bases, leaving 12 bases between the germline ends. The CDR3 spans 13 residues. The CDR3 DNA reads TGCAGTGCGCTAATGGCGGTCTCCTACGAGCAGTACTTC. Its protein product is CSALMAVSYEQYF.

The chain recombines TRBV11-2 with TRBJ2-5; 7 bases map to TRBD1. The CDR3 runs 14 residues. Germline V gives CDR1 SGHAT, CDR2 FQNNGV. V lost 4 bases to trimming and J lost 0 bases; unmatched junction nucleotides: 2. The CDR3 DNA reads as TGTGCCAGCAGCTCGACAGGGCACCAAGAGACCCAGTACTTC. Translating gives CASSSTGHQETQYF.

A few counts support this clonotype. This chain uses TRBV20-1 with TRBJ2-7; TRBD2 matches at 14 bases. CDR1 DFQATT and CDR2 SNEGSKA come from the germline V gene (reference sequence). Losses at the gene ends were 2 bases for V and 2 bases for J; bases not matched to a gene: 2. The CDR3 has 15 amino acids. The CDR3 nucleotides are TGCAGTGCTAGACCGACTAGCGGGAGGGCCTACGAGCAGTACTTC. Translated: CSARPTSGRAYEQYF.

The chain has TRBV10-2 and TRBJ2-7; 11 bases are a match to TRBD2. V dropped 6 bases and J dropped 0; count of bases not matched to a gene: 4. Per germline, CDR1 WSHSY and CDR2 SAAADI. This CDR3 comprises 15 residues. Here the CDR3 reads CASRILAGGSYEQYF. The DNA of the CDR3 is TGCGCCAGCAGGATCCTAGCGGGGGGCTCCTACGAGCAGTACTTC.

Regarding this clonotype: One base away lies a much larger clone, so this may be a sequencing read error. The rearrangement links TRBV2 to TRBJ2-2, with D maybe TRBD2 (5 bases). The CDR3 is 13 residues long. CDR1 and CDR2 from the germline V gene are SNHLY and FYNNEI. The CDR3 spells CASGGFTTGELYF. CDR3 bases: TGTGCCAGCGGTGGTTTCACCACCGGGGAGCTGTATTTT.

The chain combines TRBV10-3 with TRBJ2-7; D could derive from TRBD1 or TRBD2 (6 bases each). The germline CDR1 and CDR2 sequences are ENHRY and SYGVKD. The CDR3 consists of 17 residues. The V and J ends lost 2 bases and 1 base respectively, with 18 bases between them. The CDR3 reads CAISETTTRGGSYEQYF. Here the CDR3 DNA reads TGTGCCATCAGTGAGACGACCACCAGGGGAGGTTCCTACGAGCAGTACTTC.

The CDR3 nucleotides are TGTGCCCCGCAAGGGGGGCGGAGCAATCAGCCCCAGCATTTT. Its translation is CAPQGGRSNQPQHF. The rearrangement uses TRBV30 and TRBJ1-5; D is perhaps TRBD1 (6 bases). The CDR3 runs 14 residues. Germline values: CDR1 GTSNPN, CDR2 SVGIG (reference sequence). V was pared by 8 bases and J by 1 base, with 15 bases between.

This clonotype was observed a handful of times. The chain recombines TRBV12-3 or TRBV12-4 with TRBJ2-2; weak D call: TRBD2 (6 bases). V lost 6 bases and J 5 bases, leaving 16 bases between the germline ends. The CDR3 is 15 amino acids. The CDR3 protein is CASSRRDFFTGELFF. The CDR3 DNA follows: TGTGCCAGCAGCCGCCGGGACTTCTTTACCGGGGAGCTGTTTTTT.

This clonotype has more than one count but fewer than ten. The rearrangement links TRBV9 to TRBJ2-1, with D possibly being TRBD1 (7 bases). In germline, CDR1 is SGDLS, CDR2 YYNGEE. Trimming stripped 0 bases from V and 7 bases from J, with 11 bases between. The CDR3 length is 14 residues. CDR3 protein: CASSVGQGGNEQFF. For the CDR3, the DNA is TGTGCCAGCAGCGTAGGACAGGGAGGTAATGAGCAGTTCTTC.

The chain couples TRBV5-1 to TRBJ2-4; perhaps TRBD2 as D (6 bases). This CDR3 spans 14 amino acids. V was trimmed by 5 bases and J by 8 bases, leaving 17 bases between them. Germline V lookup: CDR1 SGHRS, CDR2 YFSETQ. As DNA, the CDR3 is TGCGCCAGCAGGATGGAGGGCAGGATTGACATTCAGTACTTC. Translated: CASRMEGRIDIQYF.

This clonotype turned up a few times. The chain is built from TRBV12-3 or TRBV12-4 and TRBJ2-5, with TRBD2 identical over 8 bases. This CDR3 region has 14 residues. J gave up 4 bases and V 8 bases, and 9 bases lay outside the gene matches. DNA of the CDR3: TGTGCCAGCTCGGTACAGGCGGGGGGAGAGACCCAGTACTTC. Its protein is CASSVQAGGETQYF.

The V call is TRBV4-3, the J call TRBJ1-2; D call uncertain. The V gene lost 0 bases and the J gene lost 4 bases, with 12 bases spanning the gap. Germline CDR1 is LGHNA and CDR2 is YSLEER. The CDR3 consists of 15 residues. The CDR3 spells CASSQEGMLGYGYTF. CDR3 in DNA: TGCGCCAGCAGCCAAGAAGGGATGCTCGGCTATGGCTACACCTTC.